Listed below are T cell receptor beta chains from one sample, sequenced in a study of cytomegalovirus exposure and HLA in healthy donors. Clones were sequenced by immunoSEQ multiplex PCR, and TCRdb holds only the in-frame ones, with some missing. The sample holds around 100,000 clones, about 80% seen once. Material for sequencing was PBMCs. Every receptor here comes from a man between 60 and 75 years old in good health and CMV-seropositive. Both conserved end residues are part of each CDR3. D genes are given only for firm matches. Size values are once, few and many counts, or a class for expanded clones, and some rows have none.

V gene,D gene,J gene,clone size,CDR3 protein,CDR3 DNA
TRBV7-2,.,TRBJ2-5,.,CASTLDRQETQYF,TGTGCCAGCACCCTCGACAGACAAGAGACCCAGTACTTC
TRBV7-9,TRBD1,TRBJ2-7,.,CASSPGDRPYEQYF,TGTGCCAGCAGCCCCGGGGACAGACCCTACGAGCAGTACTTC
TRBV5-5,.,TRBJ2-7,.,CASSRSWGGREQYF,TGTGCCAGCAGCCGCTCCTGGGGGGGGCGCGAGCAGTACTTC
TRBV30,.,TRBJ2-5,.,CAWSPDSQGETQYF,TGTGCCTGGAGCCCGGACAGCCAAGGGGAGACCCAGTACTTC
TRBV7-9,.,TRBJ2-7,once,CSSSYRQDSSIF,TGTTCCAGCAGCTACCGACAGGACTCTTCTATATTC
TRBV19,.,TRBJ2-4,.,CASSIVGDLAKNIQYF,TGTGCCAGTAGTATAGTAGGAGATCTAGCCAAAAACATTCAGTACTTC
TRBV5-1,TRBD1,TRBJ2-5,.,CASSPGQLQETQYF,TGCGCCAGCAGCCCGGGACAGTTACAAGAGACCCAGTACTTC
TRBV19,.,TRBJ1-5,.,CASDGGALGNQPQHF,TGTGCCAGTGATGGGGGGGCGTTGGGCAATCAGCCCCAGCATTTT
TRBV7-9,.,TRBJ1-4,.,CASSLASAGTNEKLFF,TGTGCCAGCAGCTTAGCGTCGGCAGGGACTAATGAAAAACTGTTTTTT
TRBV27,TRBD2,TRBJ2-5,.,CASSFGSGGLPNF,TGTGCCAGCAGTTTTGGTAGCGGGGGACTCCCAAACTTC
TRBV30,.,TRBJ1-1,.,CAWSPRRQAEAFF,TGTGCCTGGAGCCCGCGCAGACAGGCTGAAGCTTTCTTT
TRBV10-3,TRBD1,TRBJ1-6,.,CAISESGGANNSPLHF,TGTGCCATCAGTGAGTCAGGGGGCGCGAATAATTCACCCCTCCACTTT
TRBV7-9,.,TRBJ1-1,few,CASSLDSRNTEAFF,TGTGCCAGCAGCTTGGACAGCAGGAACACTGAAGCTTTCTTT
TRBV19,.,TRBJ1-1,few,CASSIGQNTEAFF,TGTGCCAGTAGTATAGGACAAAACACTGAAGCTTTCTTT
TRBV12-5,.,TRBJ1-4,few,CASGLGTPVGKLFF,TGTGCTAGTGGTTTGGGGACACCTGTAGGAAAACTGTTTTTT
TRBV5-1,.,TRBJ1-2,.,CASSPRGAGGYGYTF,TGCGCCAGCAGCCCGCGGGGGGCAGGAGGCTATGGCTACACCTTC
TRBV18,.,TRBJ2-3,.,CASSPVGSQVDTQYF,TGTGCCAGCTCACCCGTAGGGAGCCAAGTGGATACGCAGTATTTT
TRBV29-1,.,TRBJ2-2,.,CSVAGQLENTGELFF,TGCAGCGTCGCGGGACAGCTGGAAAACACCGGGGAGCTGTTTTTT
TRBV5-1,TRBD2,TRBJ2-7,once,CASSLMASGGYEQYF,TGCGCCAGCAGCTTGATGGCTAGCGGGGGATACGAGCAGTACTTC
TRBV19,.,TRBJ1-5,.,CASSIRGTGNQPQHF,TGTGCCAGTAGTATCCGGGGGACGGGCAATCAGCCCCAGCATTTT
TRBV11-3,TRBD2,TRBJ2-7,.,CASSPHSGTRATYEQYF,TGTGCCAGCAGCCCCCATTCCGGGACTAGGGCAACCTACGAGCAGTACTTC
TRBV11-2,TRBD1,TRBJ2-5,.,CASSLMRDREETQYF,TGTGCCAGCAGCTTAATGCGGGACAGGGAAGAGACCCAGTACTTC
TRBV18,TRBD1,TRBJ1-6,.,CASSILQGANSPLHF,TGTGCCAGCTCGATTCTACAGGGGGCAAATTCACCCCTCCACTTT
TRBV7-2,TRBD2,TRBJ2-3,few,CASSSIAGVDTQYF,TGTGCCAGCAGCTCCATAGCGGGGGTAGATACGCAGTATTTT
TRBV5-1,.,TRBJ2-7,.,CASSLGQADYEQYF,TGCGCCAGCAGCTTGGGGCAGGCCGACTACGAGCAGTACTTC
TRBV11-2,.,TRBJ2-1,.,CASSLGNGGEQFF,TGTGCCAGCAGCTTGGGAAACGGGGGTGAGCAGTTCTTC
TRBV13,.,TRBJ2-7,.,CASSSSYEQYF,TGTGCCAGCAGCTCTTCTTACGAGCAGTACTTC
TRBV11-3,TRBD1,TRBJ2-3,few,CASSLGDSSDTDTQYF,TGTGCCAGCAGCTTGGGGGACAGTTCGGACACAGATACGCAGTATTTT
TRBV19,.,TRBJ2-3,.,CASTSVPGQGSGADTQYF,.
TRBV6-1,.,TRBJ2-7,.,CASSALRSSPGEQYF,TGTGCCAGCAGTGCCCTCAGGTCCAGCCCCGGCGAGCAGTACTTC
TRBV5-1,.,TRBJ2-3,once,CASSLVQPDLGQYF,TGCGCCAGCAGCTTGGTCCAACCGGACTTGGGGCAGTATTTT